This TCR beta chain was obtained from a study of cytotoxic CD8 clonotypes in ibrutinib-treated CLL. This clone has a handful of counts. Method: immunoSEQ multiplex PCR; TCRdb's copy keeps in-frame clones and lacks some. This table holds roughly 58,000 clones, 50% to 70% found once. This receptor was identified in a human donor with chronic lymphocytic leukemia. The sample in question was PBMCs, obtained at disease progression, from a patient treated with ibrutinib.

Written as DNA, the CDR3 is TGTGCCTGGAGTAACAGGGACAATCAGCCCCAGCATTTT. It specifies CAWSNRDNQPQHF. The J gene is TRBJ1-5, the V gene TRBV30; a possible D gene is TRBD1 (6 bases). This CDR3 is 13 amino acids long. V lost 2 bases, J lost 3 bases, and 8 bases lay in between. Per germline, CDR1 GTSNPN and CDR2 SVGIG (reference sequence).